These T cell receptor beta chains were read from a single sample in a study of blood T cell repertoires in COVID-19. Clones were sequenced by immunoSEQ multiplex PCR, and TCRdb holds only the in-frame ones, with some missing. Found here are 170,000 or so clones, more than 75% of them singletons; the top ten hold roughly a sixth. Sequences were obtained from PBMCs or T cells enriched from blood (not recorded which). The receptors were sampled from a woman aged 45 to 65 who had recovered from COVID-19. CDR3s include the opening cysteine and the closing phenylalanine or tryptophan. The D gene is left open where the match is weak. Rows may omit the clone size; those that give it use once, few, many or a size class.

v_call	j_call	clone_size	d_call	cdr3_aa	cdr3_nt
TRBV18	TRBJ2-7	-	-	CASSPGYEQYF	TGTGCCAGCTCACCCGGTTACGAGCAGTACTTC
TRBV25-1	TRBJ1-4	many	-	CASSEAGPTNEKLFF	TGTGCCAGCAGTGAAGCAGGCCCAACTAATGAAAAACTGTTTTTT
TRBV5-5	TRBJ2-1	-	-	CASSLSVSEQFF	TGTGCCAGCAGCTTGTCTGTTAGCGAGCAGTTCTTC
TRBV7-3	TRBJ1-3	-	-	CASSLDMGNTIYF	TGTGCCAGCAGCCTAGATATGGGAAACACCATATATTTT
TRBV29-1	TRBJ1-2	-	-	CSVMGENYGYTF	TGCAGTGTAATGGGCGAAAACTATGGCTACACCTTC
TRBV5-1	TRBJ2-3	-	TRBD1	CASSWDSSSTDTQYF	TGCGCCAGCAGCTGGGACAGTTCTAGCACAGATACGCAGTATTTT
TRBV6-5	TRBJ2-7	-	TRBD2	CASSYIAGEDEQYF	TGTGCCAGCAGTTACATAGCGGGAGAGGACGAGCAGTACTTC
TRBV18	TRBJ2-2	few	-	CASSGTGKGSGELFF	TGTGCCAGCTCAGGCACAGGGAAAGGGTCCGGGGAGCTGTTTTTT
TRBV30	TRBJ1-6	-	-	CAWSASRSSYNSPLHF	TGTGCCTGGAGTGCTTCGAGGAGCTCCTATAATTCACCCCTCCACTTT
TRBV27	TRBJ2-2	-	-	CASSPGVGTGELFF	TGTGCCAGCAGTCCGGGAGTTGGCACCGGGGAGCTGTTTTTT
TRBV11-2	TRBJ1-3	-	-	CASSTGLPGSGNTIYF	TGTGCCAGCAGCACGGGACTCCCGGGTTCTGGAAACACCATATATTTT
TRBV6-2/TRBV6-3	TRBJ2-3	-	-	CASSYLASVTQYF	TGTGCCAGCAGTTACCTAGCCTCGGTTACGCAGTATTTT
TRBV27	TRBJ1-3	-	-	CASSFGSSGNTIYF	TGTGCCAGCAGTTTTGGGAGCTCTGGAAACACCATATATTTT
TRBV11-3	TRBJ2-2	-	-	CASSRADTGELFF	TGTGCCAGCTCCCGTGCGGACACCGGGGAGCTGTTTTTT
TRBV19	TRBJ2-7	-	TRBD2	CASSPSSGTISGEQYF	TGTGCCAGTAGTCCTTCTAGCGGGACCATTTCCGGGGAGCAGTACTTC
TRBV7-2	TRBJ1-1	-	TRBD1	CASSFSTGVNTEAFF	TGTGCCAGCAGCTTCAGCACAGGGGTAAACACTGAAGCTTTCTTT
TRBV7-9	TRBJ2-5	once	-	CASSSPLNQETQYF	TGTGCCAGCAGCTCTCCACTAAACCAAGAGACCCAGTACTTC
TRBV27	TRBJ2-4	-	TRBD2	CASSLYGPETSGSQNIQYF	TGTGCCAGCAGTTTGTACGGGCCCGAAACTAGCGGGAGTCAAAACATTCAGTACTTC
TRBV27	TRBJ1-2	-	-	CASSMDSINYGYTF	TGTGCCAGCAGTATGGACAGTATTAACTATGGCTACACCTTC
TRBV5-1	TRBJ2-3	-	-	CASSGQGVDTQYF	TGCGCCAGCAGCGGGCAGGGTGTAGATACGCAGTATTTT
TRBV5-6	TRBJ2-2	-	TRBD2	CASSNMGTSGRSGELFF	TGTGCCAGCAGCAATATGGGGACTAGCGGGAGGTCCGGGGAGCTGTTTTTT
TRBV5-1	TRBJ2-1	-	TRBD2	CASSLGLANEQFF	TGCGCCAGCAGCTTGGGACTAGCCAATGAGCAGTTCTTC
TRBV6-5	TRBJ2-1	-	-	CASSSIVGGPSTEQFF	TGTGCCAGCAGTTCCATTGTGGGGGGACCTAGTACAGAGCAGTTCTTC
TRBV13	TRBJ2-1	-	TRBD1	CASSRQGPYNEQFF	TGTGCCAGCAGCAGACAGGGCCCCTACAATGAGCAGTTCTTC
TRBV5-1	TRBJ1-3	-	TRBD1	CASSRGDSDPGNTIYF	TGCGCCAGCAGTAGGGGGGACAGCGACCCTGGAAACACCATATATTTT
TRBV20-1	TRBJ1-5	-	-	CSASPRRGNQPQHF	TGCAGTGCTAGTCCCAGGAGGGGCAATCAGCCCCAGCATTTT
TRBV6-4	TRBJ1-6	once	-	CASSEQGMGNSPLHF	TGTGCCAGCAGTGAGCAGGGGATGGGTAATTCACCCCTCCACTTT
TRBV6-1	TRBJ2-5	-	TRBD2	CASSEIAGGPQETQYF	TGTGCCAGCAGTGAAATCGCGGGAGGGCCACAAGAGACCCAGTACTTC
TRBV6-5	TRBJ2-7	-	-	CASSYKGTPYEQYF	TGTGCCAGCAGTTACAAAGGGACACCCTACGAGCAGTACTTC
TRBV18	TRBJ2-3	-	TRBD1	CASSPKDRAGTDTQYF	TGTGCCAGCTCACCCAAGGACAGGGCCGGCACAGATACGCAGTATTTT
TRBV14	TRBJ1-4	once	-	CASSQDPPEKLFF	TGTGCCAGCAGCCAAGATCCTCCTGAAAAACTGTTTTTT
TRBV19	TRBJ2-3	-	-	CASSVSSSTDTQYF	TGTGCCAGTAGTGTATCGTCTAGCACAGATACGCAGTATTTT
TRBV28	TRBJ2-3	-	-	CATSSDTQYF	TGTGCCACTAGTAGTGATACGCAGTATTTT
TRBV5-1	TRBJ1-2	many	TRBD1	CASSPGQANYGYTF	TGCGCCAGCAGCCCGGGACAGGCCAACTATGGCTACACCTTC
TRBV28	TRBJ2-1	-	TRBD2	CASSLWGTSREQFF	TGTGCCAGCAGTTTATGGGGGACTAGCAGGGAGCAGTTCTTC
TRBV19	TRBJ2-3	-	-	CASSWAGKTDTQYF	TGTGCCAGTAGTTGGGCAGGGAAAACAGATACGCAGTATTTT
TRBV9	TRBJ2-3	-	-	CASSVGGRVGTDTQYF	TGTGCCAGCAGCGTAGGAGGCAGGGTTGGCACAGATACGCAGTATTTT
TRBV3-1/TRBV3-2	TRBJ2-1	-	-	CASQGINEQFF	TGTGCCAGCCAGGGAATAAATGAGCAGTTCTTC
TRBV5-6	TRBJ1-3	-	-	CASSPRRGVSGNTIYF	TGTGCCAGCAGCCCGAGGAGGGGAGTGTCTGGAAACACCATATATTTT
TRBV19	TRBJ2-1	-	TRBD1	CATHKPGTGYNEQFF	TGTGCCACGCATAAACCCGGGACAGGATACAATGAGCAGTTCTTC
TRBV6-2/TRBV6-3	TRBJ1-6	-	-	CASSPTAGWYNSPLHF	TGTGCCAGCAGTCCAACAGCGGGATGGTATAATTCACCCCTCCACTTT
TRBV10-1	TRBJ1-2	-	TRBD1	CASSAGQGANYGYTF	TGCGCCAGCAGTGCGGGACAGGGGGCCAACTATGGCTACACCTTC
TRBV28	TRBJ1-1	-	-	CASSLVRDEAFF	TGTGCCAGCAGTTTAGTCAGGGATGAAGCTTTCTTT
TRBV20-1	TRBJ2-5	-	-	CSAPLVAQYF	TGCAGTGCTCCACTAGTCGCCCAGTACTTC